The clone carrying this TCR beta chain came up a few times. Its cognate antigen is unknown. Every isolated RNA sample was fully reverse transcribed, so sequencing captured expressed TCRB transcripts. This table comes from immunoSEQ multiplex PCR, and its TCRdb copy is limited to in-frame clones, with some not included. Of 140,000 to 150,000 clones in the sample, 8.5% to 12% are singletons; the top ten hold 1.3%. The CDR3 consists of 15 residues. The germline CDR1 and CDR2 sequences are SGHTA and FQGNSA. J gave up 1 base and V 2 bases, and 5 bases lay outside the gene matches. This record belongs to a study of beta chain features in type 1 diabetes. Whole-study context: All of the samples together had around 110,000,000 sorted cells examined. Whole-study findings and limits: Compared to healthy donors, patients appeared to have naive, central memory and Treg TCRB repertoires that were more alike.

The sample was naive CD4+ T cells from blood. The genes are TRBV7-2 and TRBJ2-7; TRBD1 aligns across 7 bases. The clonotype originates from a young man in good health. The CDR3 here is CASSLRPGQSYEQYF. The CDR3 DNA reads as TGTGCCAGCAGCTTACGACCGGGACAGTCCTACGAGCAGTACTTC.